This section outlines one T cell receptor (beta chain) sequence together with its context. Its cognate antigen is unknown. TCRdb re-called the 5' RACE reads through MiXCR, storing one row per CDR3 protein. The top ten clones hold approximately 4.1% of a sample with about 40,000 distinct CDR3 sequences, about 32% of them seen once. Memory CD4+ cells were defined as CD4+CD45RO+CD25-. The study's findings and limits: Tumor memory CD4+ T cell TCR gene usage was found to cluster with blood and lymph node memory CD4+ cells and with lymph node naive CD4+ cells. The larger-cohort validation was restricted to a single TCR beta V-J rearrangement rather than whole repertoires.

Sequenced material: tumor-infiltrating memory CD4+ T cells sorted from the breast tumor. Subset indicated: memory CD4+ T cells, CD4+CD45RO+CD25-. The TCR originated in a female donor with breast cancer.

This chain's CDR3 is CASSLATGMREKLFF. The CDR3, as DNA: TGTGCCAGCAGCTTGGCCACAGGGATGCGGGAAAAACTGTTTTTT. The chain uses TRBV5-6 and TRBJ1-4; D may be TRBD1 (6 bases). Germline V gene lookup returns CDR1 SGHDT and CDR2 YYEEEE. This CDR3 is 15 amino acids long. Trimming took 0 bases from V and 8 from J, leaving 14 bases between them.